This T cell receptor (beta chain) comes out of a study of metastatic and nonmetastatic thyroid tumors. The overall study: Repertoires of blood and of tissue (tumor or nodule) from malignant and benign thyroid patients were compared. Study-wide results and caveats: Across blood and tumor, TCR beta diversity in malignant thyroid tumors was reportedly significantly higher than in benign nodules.

This clone was counted at least ten times. Its antigen is not identified. Per the study methods: The study built a papillary thyroid cancer distant-metastasis classifier from CDR3 differences across clinicopathological groups. MiXCR re-clonotyped the PCR reads for TCRdb. The V and J calls, along with clone size, are taken from TCRdb and not from the paper's own processing. The table lists 50,000 or so clones, more than 15% of them singletons. Trimming cost V 1 base and J 1 base; bases outside gene matches: 6. The CDR3 extends over 18 amino acids. Looked up from germline, CDR1 is LGHDT and CDR2 is YNNKEL (reference sequence). Thyroid surgery took place with no prior treatment in any patient.

Material for sequencing was blood. This chain links TRBV3-1 with TRBJ1-4; 10 bases are a match to TRBD1. The receptor comes from a female donor with papillary thyroid cancer or a benign thyroid nodule (not recorded which). Some clones in this sample may be carry-over from other donors' samples. CDR3 nucleotides: TGTGCCAGCAGCCAAGGATGGGGGACAGGGGTAACTAATGAAAAACTGTTTTTT. As protein: CASSQGWGTGVTNEKLFF.